This T cell receptor beta chain was sequenced for a study of spatial heterogeneity in lung cancer. Findings and limits, study-wide: Among blood samples, ubiquitous expanded tumor TCRs appeared more at resection than at follow-up.

Indicated time point: sample taken at primary tumor resection. Unsorted tumor, nontumor lung tissue or cryopreserved PBMC supplied the whole RNA. Patients with untreated early-stage non-small cell lung cancer, numbering 72, were the donors. Germline CDR1 is SQVTM and CDR2 is ANQGSEA. CDR3 length: 17 residues. As regards this clonotype: The antigen is undetermined.

TCRdb re-derived calls from the 5' RACE reads in MiXCR, one entry per CDR3 protein. This sample has some 50,000 distinct CDR3 sequences; over 9.5% occur once, and the top ten carry around 42%. The sequencing used PBMCs, collected at surgery. This rearrangement joins TRBV29-1 to TRBJ1-3, with D perhaps TRBD1 (5 bases). This TCR was recovered from a female donor with early-stage non-small cell lung cancer. CDR3 nucleotide sequence: TGCCCCCATTGGACTATTGGGACGGCCGACTCTGGAAACACCATATATTTT. As protein: CPHWTIGTADSGNTIYF.